These 30 T cell receptor beta chains were all obtained from the same sample, sequenced in a study of shared clonotypes between healthy human individuals (TCRdb year 2020). To prepare the library, the immunoSEQ multiplex PCR assay was applied. The immuneACCESS repertoire file appears here via TCRdb, limited to in-frame rearrangements. These files lack a portion of the clones; in checked studies, under half of the deficit traces to unresolved V genes, and the cause of the others is not known. The sample has approximately 2,000,000 clones on record, just over 90% of them singletons. The ten largest clones take up 1.5% to 2% of the sample. CD8 naive samples were obtained by positive selection for CCR7 among CD45RO-negative cells, yielding a CD45RA+CCR7+ population from which TemRA cells were excluded. Sequencing used naive CD8+ T cells from PBMCs. According to the study, the label for this sample's cell subset or site signals: CD45RA+CCR7+. These receptor sequences come from a man younger than 35 in good health. Some clones in this sample may be carry-over from other donors' samples.

This chain uses TRBV7-9 with TRBJ1-3; D call uncertain. CDR1 is SEHNR, CDR2 FQNEAQ, per germline (reference sequence). V shed 1 base and J shed 4 bases, with 8 bases lying between them. This CDR3 region has 14 residues. CDR3 in DNA: TGTGCCAGCAGCTTAGTTTCAGTCGGAAACACCATATATTTT. It codes for CASSLVSVGNTIYF.

This clone was detected only once. V usage is TRBV27 and J usage is TRBJ2-6; D not certain. V dropped 0 bases and J dropped 4 bases, with 7 bases sitting between them. This CDR3 region has 15 residues. In germline, CDR1 is MNHEY, CDR2 SMNVEV (reference sequence). The CDR3 protein is CASSLSGYGANVLTF. The CDR3, as DNA: TGTGCCAGCAGTTTATCCGGGTACGGGGCCAACGTCCTGACTTTC.

The rearrangement links TRBV29-1 to TRBJ2-1; D ambiguous. The CDR3 is made up of 12 amino acids. Trimming took off 5 bases at V and 13 bases at J, with 18 bases between the two ends. Germline V gene data show CDR1 as SQVTM and CDR2 as ANQGSEA. The CDR3 DNA sequence: TGCAGCGTTTTGGACCCATTCTGGGGTCAGTTCTTC. Translation gives CSVLDPFWGQFF.

This clone appeared a few times. Distinct nucleotide sequences in the sample also encode this CDR3. This chain links TRBV7-9 with TRBJ1-1, with D possibly matching TRBD1 (5 bases). Germline-derived CDR1 and CDR2 are SEHNR and FQNEAQ (reference sequence). V was pared by 1 base and J by 1 base, with 10 bases between. This CDR3 contains 15 residues. DNA for the CDR3: TGTGCCAGCAGCTTAGTCGGACATCCGAACACTGAAGCTTTCTTT. Amino acids: CASSLVGHPNTEAFF. The variable domain in full, completed from reference TRBV7-9 and TRBJ1-1, reads DTGVSQNPRHKITKRGQNVTFRCDPISEHNRLYWYRQTLGQGPEFLTYFQNEAQLEKSRLLSDRFSAERPKGSFSTLEIQRTEQGDSAMYLCASSLVGHPNTEAFFGQGTRLTVV.

The chain links TRBV30 to TRBJ2-1, with 8 positions matching TRBD2. CDR1 is GTSNPN and CDR2 is SVGIG in the germline V gene (reference sequence). Trimming cost V 5 bases and J 4 bases; bases outside gene matches: 13. This CDR3 spans 16 amino acids. As DNA, the CDR3 is TGTGCCTGGCTCGGGGGGGGACACTCGACTTACAATGAGCAGTTCTTC. Its translation: CAWLGGGHSTYNEQFF.

The chain combines TRBV5-1 with TRBJ2-3, with D tentatively TRBD2 (5 bases). CDR1 and CDR2 from the germline V gene are SGHRS and YFSETQ. This CDR3 is built from 13 residues. The V end was cut by 4 bases, the J end by 1 base, with 7 bases between. CDR3 DNA: TGCGCCAGCAGCCTGCGGGGCACAGATACGCAGTATTTT. It encodes CASSLRGTDTQYF.

This chain connects TRBV6-6 to TRBJ1-3; no definite D call. Germline CDR1 and CDR2: MNHNY and SVGAGI (reference sequence). V lost 7 bases and J lost 4, with 5 bases in between. CDR3 size: 11 residues. CDR3 amino acids: CASIGGNTIYF. Written as DNA, the CDR3 is TGTGCCAGCATAGGCGGAAACACCATATATTTT.

This chain uses TRBV14 with TRBJ1-1; unclear D gene. There are 12 residues in the CDR3. The V gene's germline CDR1 is SGHDN and CDR2 FVKESK. The ends were cut back, 5 bases at V and 8 bases at J, with 12 bases in the middle. Here the CDR3 reads CASSIWGSEAFF. In DNA, the CDR3 is TGTGCCAGCAGCATTTGGGGTTCCGAAGCTTTCTTT.

The CDR3 reads CASRYRQGSYEQYF. The CDR3 DNA is TGTGCCAGCAGATACCGACAGGGGTCCTACGAGCAGTACTTC. The chain links TRBV6-5 to TRBJ2-7, with 8 bases aligning to TRBD1. Unmatched junction bases numbered 5, after V lost 6 bases and J lost 1 base. Germline V gene sequence: CDR1 MNHEY, CDR2 SVGAGI. The CDR3 covers 14 residues.

The chain carries TRBV27 and TRBJ2-7; perhaps TRBD1 as D (5 bases). The CDR3 has 15 amino acids. CDR1 and CDR2 from the germline V gene are MNHEY and SMNVEV (reference sequence). Trimming shortened V by 4 bases and J by 3 bases, and 16 bases separated the two germline ends. For the CDR3, the DNA is TGTGCCAGCAGTTCACACAAAGGGGTAGTCTACGAGCAGTACTTC. Its translation: CASSSHKGVVYEQYF.

The chain links TRBV6-4 to TRBJ2-1; TRBD1 matches 8 bases. The CDR3 spans 16 residues. The ends lost 3 bases at V and 8 bases at J; junction bases unmatched: 12. Germline-derived CDR1 and CDR2 are MRHNA and SNTAGT. The CDR3 DNA follows: TGTGCCAGCAGTGAACGGCCCGGACAGGGACTCCATGAGCAGTTCTTC. As protein: CASSERPGQGLHEQFF.

This chain links TRBV2 with TRBJ1-5, with D perhaps matching TRBD1 (5 bases). Germline V CDR1 and CDR2: SNHLY, FYNNEI. V was clipped by 11 bases and J by 0 bases, with 14 bases between them. This CDR3 is 14 amino acids long. The CDR3: CASRVVHSNQPQHF. Written as DNA, the CDR3 is TGTGCCTCCAGGGTTGTTCATAGCAATCAGCCCCAGCATTTT.

The rearrangement uses TRBV10-3 and TRBJ1-5; 12 bases line up with TRBD1. V trimming: 2 bases; J trimming: 0 bases; junction bases outside the gene matches: 8. The CDR3 runs to 19 residues. Germline assignment: CDR1 ENHRY and CDR2 SYGVKD. CDR3 in DNA: TGTGCCATCAGTGAGCTACCGGGACAGGGGGCCCATAGCAATCAGCCCCAGCATTTT. It encodes CAISELPGQGAHSNQPQHF.

The chain joins TRBV30 to TRBJ2-7; TRBD2 agrees at 8 bases. Germline V gene sequence: CDR1 GTSNPN, CDR2 SVGIG (reference sequence). This CDR3 has 14 residues. J gave up 0 bases and V 7 bases, and 8 bases lay outside the gene matches. The CDR3 region has the DNA TGTGCCTTCCCGGGCGGGAGGACCTCCTACGAGCAGTACTTC. This encodes CAFPGGRTSYEQYF.

This clone was found once. The chain uses TRBV7-9 and TRBJ2-5; TRBD1 matches 7 bases. CDR1 is SEHNR, CDR2 FQNEAQ, per germline (reference sequence). Unmatched junction bases numbered 5, after V lost 5 bases and J lost 2 bases. The CDR3 sequence is 14 residues long. The CDR3 is CASSREQGQETQYF. The CDR3 region has the DNA TGTGCCAGCAGCCGGGAACAGGGGCAAGAGACCCAGTACTTC.

The chain has TRBV7-6 and TRBJ2-3, with D uncertain. This CDR3 has 14 amino acids. In germline, CDR1 is SGHVS, CDR2 FNYEAQ. Trimming shortened V by 4 bases and J by 1 base, and 9 bases separated the two germline ends. CDR3 residues: CASSSPEGTDTQYF. Here the CDR3 DNA reads TGTGCCAGCAGCTCTCCCGAGGGCACAGATACGCAGTATTTT.

The genes are TRBV2 and TRBJ2-1; D gene uncertain. Between the trimmed V and J ends, which lost 3 bases and 2 bases, there was a span of 5 bases. The CDR3 contains 13 residues. Germline-derived CDR1 and CDR2 are SNHLY and FYNNEI. The CDR3 DNA reads TGTGCCAGCAGTGATCTGACCTACAATGAGCAGTTCTTC. This translates into CASSDLTYNEQFF.

The rearrangement uses TRBV15 and TRBJ1-3; D may be TRBD1 (6 bases). CDR3 length: 17 residues. V lost 0 bases, J lost 2 bases, and 14 bases lay in between. Germline assignment: CDR1 LNHNV and CDR2 YYDKDF (reference sequence). The CDR3 spells CATSRDWGGAPGNTIYF. In DNA form, the CDR3 reads TGTGCCACCAGCAGAGATTGGGGGGGCGCGCCTGGAAACACCATATATTTT.

This clone appeared a few times. The V and J genes are TRBV28 and TRBJ1-5; a possible D gene is TRBD1 (5 bases). This CDR3 comprises 17 residues. CDR1 is MDHEN, CDR2 SYDVKM, per germline. Trimming removed 5 bases at V and 9 bases at J, with 26 bases between. Here the CDR3 reads CASSDMIAGTNMVPQHF. The CDR3 coding sequence is TGTGCCAGCAGTGACATGATTGCCGGGACGAATATGGTGCCCCAGCATTTT.

The chain is built from TRBV27 and TRBJ2-7; no clear D gene. Trimming took off 2 bases at V and 12 bases at J, with 23 bases between the two ends. CDR3 length: 15 residues. Germline V gene lookup returns CDR1 MNHEY and CDR2 SMNVEV (reference sequence). DNA for the CDR3: TGTGCCAGCAGTTTAAATGGAGACAACCTACGAGAAAGGTACTTC. Translating it yields CASSLNGDNLRERYF.

Regarding this clone: The junction shows a germline mismatch at one end, possibly a read error. The chain joins TRBV2 to TRBJ1-2; D perhaps matches TRBD1 (6 bases). Germline V gives CDR1 SNHLY, CDR2 FYNNEI. CDR3 size: 13 residues. The CDR3 DNA is TGTGCGAGCATGTTTAACAGGGCCTATGGCTACACCTTC. Translated, it gives CASMFNRAYGYTF.

The gene calls are TRBV6-5 and TRBJ2-3, with TRBD2 matching 8 bases. CDR3 length: 16 residues. V trimming: 0 bases; J trimming: 4 bases; junction bases outside the gene matches: 6. Per the germline V gene, CDR1 is MNHEY and CDR2 is SVGAGI. The CDR3 DNA sequence: TGTGCCAGCAGTTACTCGGGCGGGGGGATTCCAGATACGCAGTATTTT. It codes for CASSYSGGGIPDTQYF.

In DNA, the CDR3 is TGTGCCACCCAGGGGGGGGGCATTAAGAGCAATCAGCCCCAGCATTTT. Translated: CATQGGGIKSNQPQHF. V gene TRBV28 combines with J gene TRBJ1-5; 7 bases are shared with TRBD1. Germline CDR1 MDHEN, CDR2 SYDVKM. The CDR3 length is 16 residues. J was trimmed by 1 base and V by 10 bases; bases with no gene match: 13. Drawing the rest from reference TRBV28 and TRBJ1-5, the complete variable domain is DVKVTQSSRYLVKRTGEKVFLECVQDMDHENMFWYRQDPGLGLRLIYFSYDVKMKEKGDIPEGYSVSREKKERFSLILESASTNQTSMYLCATQGGGIKSNQPQHFGDGTRLSIL.

The chain links TRBV28 to TRBJ2-2; D may be TRBD1 (5 bases). Germline assignment: CDR1 MDHEN and CDR2 SYDVKM. With 3 bases removed from V and 5 bases from J, the gap between germline ends came to 10 bases. The CDR3 covers 14 residues. The CDR3 loop is CASSFQGWTGELFF. The DNA for the CDR3 is TGTGCCAGCAGTTTTCAGGGCTGGACCGGGGAGCTGTTTTTT.

This chain joins TRBV19 and TRBJ1-5, with D possibly matching TRBD1 (5 bases). This CDR3 contains 16 residues. With 3 bases removed from V and 1 base from J, the gap between germline ends came to 13 bases. CDR1 and CDR2 from the germline V gene are LNHDA and SQIVND (reference sequence). The chain's CDR3 is CASSIPTGWSNQPQHF. Here the CDR3 DNA reads TGTGCCAGTAGTATTCCAACAGGCTGGAGCAATCAGCCCCAGCATTTT.

The CDR3 DNA is TGTGCCAGCAGTTTATCCAGGGGAGGGGTTGGTTATGGCTACACCTTC. Amino acid sequence: CASSLSRGGVGYGYTF. The chain recombines TRBV28 with TRBJ1-2; D perhaps matches TRBD1 (6 bases). The germline V gene encodes CDR1 MDHEN and CDR2 SYDVKM. Between the trimmed V and J ends, which lost 1 base and 5 bases, there was a span of 17 bases. This CDR3 contains 16 residues.

The chain joins TRBV19 to TRBJ1-2; weak D call: TRBD1 (6 bases). Per the germline V gene, CDR1 is LNHDA and CDR2 is SQIVND (reference sequence). The length of the CDR3 is 15 residues. The ends were cut back, 8 bases at V and 2 bases at J, with 18 bases in the middle. The chain's CDR3 is CASGHLGGGNYGYTF. The CDR3 DNA is TGTGCCAGTGGGCACTTAGGGGGAGGAAACTATGGCTACACCTTC.

The chain carries TRBV7-9 and TRBJ1-2, with D maybe TRBD1 (5 bases). Germline V lookup: CDR1 SEHNR, CDR2 FQNEAQ (reference sequence). The CDR3 is 13 residues long. With 4 bases removed from V and 8 bases from J, the gap between germline ends came to 14 bases. The CDR3 protein is CASSSGLGHGYTF. CDR3 coding DNA: TGTGCCAGCAGCTCGGGCCTGGGGCACGGCTACACCTTC.

This clone was detected only once. The CDR3 region has the DNA TGTGCCAGCAGTTACACCCAGGGGTCCTACAATGAGCAGTTCTTC. Residues: CASSYTQGSYNEQFF. The chain is built from TRBV6-5 and TRBJ2-1; TRBD1 might be the D (6 bases). This CDR3 is built from 15 residues. Germline assignment: CDR1 MNHEY and CDR2 SVGAGI. The V gene lost 2 bases and the J gene lost 1 base, with 9 bases spanning the gap.

This clone has just one count. The chain couples TRBV15 to TRBJ1-5, with D tentatively TRBD1 (5 bases). Germline CDR1 is LNHNV and CDR2 is YYDKDF (reference sequence). The CDR3 consists of 14 residues. V was pared by 6 bases and J by 9 bases, with 18 bases between. The CDR3 nucleotides are TGTGCCACCAGAACCGACAGCAGCGGTGGGCCCCAGCATTTT. Protein sequence: CATRTDSSGGPQHF.